The clone carrying this T cell receptor (beta chain) has a handful of counts. Its specificity is not known. This record belongs to a study of spatial heterogeneity in lung cancer. The time point denotes: sample taken at primary tumor resection. Unsorted whole RNA of tumor, nontumor lung or frozen PBMC was sequenced. Whole-study findings and limits: Expanded tumor TCRs that were ubiquitous appeared in blood more at resection than follow-up.

TCRdb independently ran MiXCR on the 5' RACE reads; one entry per CDR3 protein. The repertoire consists of around 45,000 distinct CDR3 sequences, with approximately 14% occurring once and the leading ten covering around 54%. V lost 3 bases, J lost 8 bases, and 14 bases lay in between. This CDR3 spans 14 amino acids. The chain joins TRBV12-3 or TRBV12-4 to TRBJ1-5; D is perhaps TRBD1 (5 bases). The sequenced sample was PBMCs, obtained at surgery. This receptor was identified in a male donor with early-stage non-small cell lung cancer. The DNA for the CDR3 is TGTGCCAGCAGTTTCGGGCAGGGCCTGGAGCCCCAGCATTTT. Its translation is CASSFGQGLEPQHF.